This TCR beta chain was sequenced for a study of shared T cell receptors in the human thymus (dated by TCRdb to the early 2020s). A note on the overall study: The study examined how self-reactive, shared T-cell receptor alpha chains are generated in the human thymus.

Library preparation was by the immunoSEQ multiplex PCR assay. As stored in TCRdb, this immuneACCESS dataset retains in-frame rearrangements with V and J assigned. A fraction of the clones does not appear; measured against another copy, unresolved V genes explain less than half of the discrepancy, and the remainder lacks a known reason. This sample gives about 500,000 clones in total; roughly 74% of them show up just once. The ten largest clones add up to approximately 0.013% of the sample. On this clone itself: Its antigen specificity is not known. Base qualities were left out, and no much larger clone turns up one base away.

The same sample was also used in a study of human thymus T cells. Looking at the second paper: The donors were immunologically healthy infants in Finland who had open corrective cardiac surgery for congenital heart defects. Thymus tissue was obtained as surgical resects removed during corrective cardiac surgery. Biased V and J gene segment usage appeared to be present in both thymic and peripheral blood repertoires. The related research reported highly overlapping thymic TCR repertoires among unrelated individuals. The study used eight infant thymus samples plus four related peripheral blood samples to characterize TCR alpha and beta repertoires. The cohort included a handful of male and a couple of female infants, with donor ages spanning 7 to 244 days. Thymocytes were released mechanically from tissue and stored at -70 °C as pellets of 10-30 million cells. A QIAsymphony instrument was used to extract genomic DNA from the frozen cell pellets. The immunoSEQ multiplex PCR assay was used to amplify the TCRB and TCRAD loci from a standardized amount of quality-controlled genomic DNA. Amplicons spanned the V(D)J region at a length sufficient to cover the CDR3 and identify V and J genes. The commercial immunoSEQ service was used to sequence amplicons on an Illumina platform. Corrections for primer bias and sequencing errors followed previously described methods, while TCRAD and TCRB definitions were based on the IMGT database. Analysis of the repertoires was done with immunoSEQ Analyzer 3.0 and VDJTools and included basic statistics, V/J segment usage, diversity estimates, rarefaction and pairwise overlap. To estimate diversity, the Chao1, ChaoE, Efron-Thisted, Shannon and inverse Simpson indices were applied, and diversity was also estimated on datasets down-sampled to the smallest sample. Repertoire overlap used strict matching of CDR3 nucleotide sequence, V gene and J gene, with Jaccard-based multidimensional scaling clustering. On average, thymus samples gave 800,000 or so unique TCRB clonotypes, whereas blood samples gave roughly 80,000.

The sequence was collected from a boy under three years old with a congenital heart defect. Donor details come from another sample of the same person, matched by shared clones. Sequenced input: thymocytes.

The CDR3 reads as follows: CASSPYPSYEQYF. The nucleotide sequence reads as follows: TGTGCCAGCTCACCATATCCGTCCTACGAGCAGTACTTC. The chain was built from TRBV18 and TRBJ2-7; the D gene is not confidently resolved. The cysteine opens and the phenylalanine closes a CDR3 of 13 amino acids. CDR3 DNA is the only sequence kept; it has 39 bases, read in frame from the first base. According to the germline V gene, CDR1 reads KGHSH and CDR2 reads LQKENI. A distance of 6 bases separates the germline ends of V and J, which lose 2 bases and 1 base respectively.